The 22 T cell receptor beta chains below come from one sample, sequenced in a study of shared clonotypes between healthy human individuals. Sequenced by immunoSEQ multiplex PCR; TCRdb stores in-frame clones only, minus some. The sample holds roughly 590,000 clones; 95% are singletons and the top ten take around 0.11%. CD45RO negativity and positive selection for CCR7 defined naive CD8 cells, a population that excluded terminally differentiated effector memory CD45RA+ cells. Material: naive CD8+ T cells sorted from blood. Receptor source: a woman aged 25 to 39 in good health.

The chain links TRBV28 to TRBJ2-7, with D perhaps given as TRBD1 or TRBD2 (6 bases each). The germline V gene encodes CDR1 MDHEN and CDR2 SYDVKM. Trimming removed 3 bases at V and 2 bases at J, with 11 bases between. CDR3 length: 14 amino acids. The CDR3 nucleotides are TGTGCCAGCAGTTTTCTTCGGGGGCCCTACGAGCAGTACTTC. This translates into CASSFLRGPYEQYF.

This sequence joins TRBV21-1 and TRBJ2-1; TRBD2 is taken as the D call from the table, unchecked against the DNA. TRBV21-1 is a pseudogene locus. The CDR3 extends over 18 amino acids. The chain's CDR3 is CASSKGGTSVTLYNEQFF. CDR3 in DNA: TGTGCCAGCAGCAAGGGGGGAACTAGCGTCACCCTCTACAATGAGCAGTTCTTC.

CDR3 nucleotides: TGTGCCAGCAGTTTAGCGGGTCACCCTTATAACACAGATACGCAGTATTTT. Its translation is CASSLAGHPYNTDTQYF. The gene calls are TRBV27 and TRBJ2-3; tentatively, D is TRBD2 (5 bases). The CDR3 extends over 17 amino acids. Trimming stripped 2 bases from V and 2 bases from J, with 17 bases between. The V gene's germline CDR1 is MNHEY and CDR2 SMNVEV (reference sequence).

J is TRBJ1-2 and V is TRBV11-2; 9 bases match TRBD1. Germline CDR1 SGHAT, CDR2 FQNNGV. The junction had 0 bases not matched to a gene; V was cut back by 1 base and J by 3 bases. The CDR3 runs to 14 residues. The DNA of the CDR3 is TGTGCCAGCAGCTTAGGACAGGGGGACTATGGCTACACCTTC. It codes for CASSLGQGDYGYTF.

The rearrangement links TRBV5-5 to TRBJ2-7; 8 nucleotides line up with TRBD1. Germline CDR1 and CDR2: SGHKS and YYEKEE (reference sequence). V shed 5 bases and J 0 bases; nucleotides not matched to a gene: 10. The CDR3 has 16 amino acids. CDR3 sequence (DNA): TGTGCCAGCAGGCGTGATAACAGGGGGTTCTCCTACGAGCAGTACTTC. Its translation: CASRRDNRGFSYEQYF.

The chain is built from TRBV7-9 and TRBJ2-1; no firm D call. CDR3 size: 14 residues. CDR1 SEHNR and CDR2 FQNEAQ come from the germline V gene (reference sequence). V was cut by 1 base and J by 1 base, with 5 bases left in between. The CDR3 protein is CASSLDWSYNEQFF. The CDR3 DNA follows: TGTGCCAGCAGCTTAGACTGGTCCTACAATGAGCAGTTCTTC. The variable domain in full, with the rest retrieved from reference TRBV7-9 and TRBJ2-1, is DTGVSQNPRHKITKRGQNVTFRCDPISEHNRLYWYRQTLGQGPEFLTYFQNEAQLEKSRLLSDRFSAERPKGSFSTLEIQRTEQGDSAMYLCASSLDWSYNEQFFGPGTRLTVL.

The chain couples TRBV27 to TRBJ1-1, with 9 nucleotides matching TRBD1. V trimming: 7 bases; J trimming: 1 base; junction bases outside the gene matches: 4. CDR3 length: 14 amino acids. CDR1 and CDR2 (germline): MNHEY, SMNVEV (reference sequence). CDR3 nucleotides: TGTGCCAGCACCGCGACAGGGGGGAACACTGAAGCTTTCTTT. It codes for CASTATGGNTEAFF.

The chain recombines TRBV13 with TRBJ2-5; TRBD1 matches 8 bases. This CDR3 is built from 16 residues. Germline assignment: CDR1 PRHDT and CDR2 FYEKMQ (reference sequence). J lost 3 bases, V lost 5 bases, and 11 bases had no gene match. CDR3 in amino acids: CASSTHRTGPEETQYF. The DNA of the CDR3 is TGTGCCAGCAGCACGCACCGGACAGGGCCCGAAGAGACCCAGTACTTC.

This clone occurred once. The rearrangement joins TRBV30 to TRBJ2-7; 8 bases agree with TRBD2. J gave up 0 bases and V 4 bases, and 8 bases lay outside the gene matches. The length of the CDR3 is 15 residues. Per germline, CDR1 GTSNPN and CDR2 SVGIG (reference sequence). DNA of the CDR3: TGTGCCTGGACTCCTTTAGCGGGGAACTCCTACGAGCAGTACTTC. Translation gives CAWTPLAGNSYEQYF.

The V and J genes are TRBV9 and TRBJ2-3, with D hard to call. Trimming removed 4 bases at V and 2 bases at J, with 8 bases between. In germline, CDR1 is SGDLS, CDR2 YYNGEE. There are 13 residues in the CDR3. CDR3 protein: CASSPHLTDTQYF. CDR3 DNA sequence: TGTGCCAGCAGCCCTCATCTCACAGATACGCAGTATTTT. Drawing the rest from reference TRBV9 and TRBJ2-3, the complete variable domain is DSGVTQTPKHLITATGQRVTLRCSPRSGDLSVYWYQQSLDQGLQFLIQYYNGEERAKGNILERFSAQQFPDLHSELNLSSLELGDSALYFCASSPHLTDTQYFGPGTRLTVL.

This clone came up once. Other DNA sequences of this sample code for an identical CDR3. This chain connects TRBV29-1 to TRBJ2-2; 10 nucleotides match TRBD1. V lost 4 bases and J lost 6; bases outside the gene matches: 11. The CDR3 covers 16 residues. CDR1 is SQVTM, CDR2 ANQGSEA, per germline. CDR3 nucleotides: TGCAGCGTTGGGCCCCGACAGGGGGCCCCCCCCGGGGAGCTGTTTTTT. Translated, it gives CSVGPRQGAPPGELFF.

The J gene is TRBJ2-1, the V gene TRBV5-4; 13 nucleotides agree with TRBD2. Germline V lookup: CDR1 SGHNT, CDR2 YYREEE (reference sequence). V shed 0 bases, J shed 4 bases, and the junction held 10 bases outside the gene matches. The CDR3 has 19 residues. CDR3: CASSLAGTSGKGAYNEQFF. In DNA form, the CDR3 reads TGTGCCAGCAGCTTGGCCGGGACTAGCGGGAAAGGGGCATACAATGAGCAGTTCTTC. Filled out from reference TRBV5-4 and TRBJ2-1, the complete variable domain reads ETGVTQSPTHLIKTRGQQVTLRCSSQSGHNTVSWYQQALGQGPQFIFQYYREEENGRGNFPPRFSGLQFPNYSSELNVNALELDDSALYLCASSLAGTSGKGAYNEQFFGPGTRLTVL.

CDR3 loop: CASSQDWPSDRETQYF. The DNA of the CDR3 is TGTGCCAGCAGCCAAGATTGGCCTAGCGATCGGGAGACCCAGTACTTC. The rearrangement joins TRBV14 to TRBJ2-5; D may be TRBD2 (6 bases). The V gene lost 0 bases and the J gene lost 5 bases, with 16 bases spanning the gap. The CDR3 covers 16 residues. From germline, CDR1 is SGHDN and CDR2 FVKESK.

The chain combines TRBV28 with TRBJ1-4; 11 bases line up with TRBD1. The trim removed 5 bases at V and 8 bases at J, leaving 10 bases unmatched. CDR3 length: 16 residues. The germline gives CDR1 MDHEN, CDR2 SYDVKM. This CDR3 reads CASSPPRTGGFEKLFF. The CDR3 DNA sequence: TGTGCCAGCAGTCCGCCACGGACAGGGGGCTTCGAAAAACTGTTTTTT.

The chain couples TRBV10-2 to TRBJ1-1, with D uncertain. The CDR3 is 14 amino acids. V lost 3 bases and J lost 1, with 9 bases in between. CDR1 and CDR2 (germline): WSHSY, SAAADI. The CDR3 DNA sequence: TGCGCCAGCAGTGAAGGGCAGTGGAACACTGAAGCTTTCTTT. This sequence encodes CASSEGQWNTEAFF.

The V and J genes are TRBV27 and TRBJ2-1, with 7 bases lining up with TRBD1. Germline assignment: CDR1 MNHEY and CDR2 SMNVEV (reference sequence). This CDR3 has 13 residues. V lost 6 bases to trimming and J lost 6 bases; unmatched junction nucleotides: 5. In DNA, the CDR3 is TGTGCCAGCAGCCAAGGGACAGTCAATGAGCAGTTCTTC. Protein: CASSQGTVNEQFF.

The chain employs TRBV4-1 and TRBJ2-7; 7 nucleotides agree with TRBD1. The CDR3 is made up of 14 amino acids. The V and J ends lost 4 bases and 0 bases, in that order; junction bases with no gene match: 3. CDR1 MGHRA and CDR2 YSYEKL come from the germline V gene. The CDR3 bases are TGCGCCAGCAGCCGGGGACAGACCTCCTACGAGCAGTACTTC. Protein product: CASSRGQTSYEQYF.

This chain connects TRBV7-9 to TRBJ2-6; D is ambiguous. Germline V gene sequence: CDR1 SEHNR, CDR2 FQNEAQ (reference sequence). The V end was cut by 1 base, the J end by 4 bases, with 5 bases between. This CDR3 contains 14 residues. CDR3 DNA sequence: TGTGCCAGCAGCTTAGATCTGGGGGCCAACGTCCTGACTTTC. Amino acid sequence: CASSLDLGANVLTF.

This sequence joins TRBV5-6 and TRBJ2-1, with 9 bases that match TRBD2. Per the germline V gene, CDR1 is SGHDT and CDR2 is YYEEEE. Trimming at V came to 2 bases and at J to 4 bases, leaving 4 bases not matched to a gene. CDR3 length equals 15 residues. The CDR3 DNA follows: TGTGCCAGCAGCTTCCGGAGCGGGAGGTACAATGAGCAGTTCTTC. Residues: CASSFRSGRYNEQFF.

The chain employs TRBV6-5 and TRBJ2-7, with 11 positions matching TRBD2. With V trimmed by 7 bases and J by 7 bases, 9 bases remained unmatched. Germline V gives CDR1 MNHEY, CDR2 SVGAGI. The length of the CDR3 is 14 residues. Here the CDR3 DNA reads TGTGCCAGCAAGTTAGCGGGAGGGGCTATGGAGCAGTACTTC. Translating gives CASKLAGGAMEQYF.

This clone was observed a handful of times. This sample includes further DNA sequences coding for the same CDR3. The genes are TRBV28 and TRBJ1-2; D is unclear. CDR3 size: 12 residues. Germline V gene lookup returns CDR1 MDHEN and CDR2 SYDVKM. The ends were cut back, 3 bases at V and 2 bases at J, with 4 bases in the middle. The CDR3, as DNA: TGTGCCAGCAGTTTGGGGAACTATGGCTACACCTTC. Its protein is CASSLGNYGYTF.

The V call is TRBV27, the J call TRBJ2-1; D is uncertain. Germline V gene data show CDR1 as MNHEY and CDR2 as SMNVEV (reference sequence). V dropped 2 bases and J dropped 8 bases, with 7 bases sitting between them. This CDR3 has 12 residues. In DNA, the CDR3 is TGTGCCAGCAGTTTAAACGGGCATGAGCAGTTCTTC. Translating it yields CASSLNGHEQFF.